Listed below are T cell receptor beta chains from one sample, sequenced in a study of metastatic and nonmetastatic thyroid tumors. Using MiXCR, TCRdb re-called clones from the PCR reads. Among tens of thousands of clones listed, roughly an eighth were seen once. Sequences were obtained from tumor tissue. The receptors were gathered from a female donor with papillary thyroid cancer or a benign thyroid nodule (not recorded which). Some clones in this sample may be carry-over from other donors' samples. Each CDR3 is given with its conserved first and last residue. The D gene is left open where the match is weak. Size is omitted from some rows. Given values are once, few, many or a class for expanded clones.

len,j_gene,abundance,v_gene,d_gene,CDR3aa,CDR3nt
15,TRBJ1-5,medium-sized,TRBV6-1,TRBD1,CASSEEASGGQPQHF,TGTGCCAGCAGTGAAGAGGCGTCAGGGGGGCAGCCCCAGCATTTT
16,TRBJ2-5,many,TRBV13,TRBD1,CASSPRTGEFKETQYF,TGTGCCAGCAGCCCCCGGACAGGGGAATTCAAAGAGACCCAGTACTTC
15,TRBJ2-6,many,TRBV19,TRBD1,CASSTTGGGANVLTF,TGTGCCAGTAGTACGACAGGGGGTGGGGCCAACGTCCTGACTTTC
17,TRBJ2-7,many,TRBV11-2,TRBD2,CASRKRTSGRAGEEQYF,TGTGCCAGCCGTAAGAGGACTAGCGGGAGGGCCGGAGAGGAGCAGTACTTC
14,TRBJ2-3,NA,TRBV20-1,NA,CSGAGSRTLDTQYF,TGCAGTGGGGCGGGATCCCGAACACTCGATACGCAGTATTTT
12,TRBJ1-6,many,TRBV18,NA,CASSNPNSPLHF,TGTGCCAGCTCCAACCCAAATTCACCCCTCCACTTT
15,TRBJ2-5,NA,TRBV5-1,NA,CASSSGTHVQETQYF,TGCGCCAGCAGCAGTGGAACTCACGTTCAAGAGACCCAGTACTTC
14,TRBJ1-5,many,TRBV7-8,NA,CASSLAGVNQPQHF,TGTGCCAGCAGCCTAGCCGGGGTTAATCAGCCCCAGCATTTT
14,TRBJ1-1,many,TRBV7-3,NA,CASSLGGGNTEAFF,TGTGCCAGCAGCTTAGGGGGCGGCAACACTGAAGCTTTCTTT
14,TRBJ2-1,many,TRBV11-3,NA,CASSRSSSYNEQFF,TGTGCCAGCAGCAGATCAAGCTCCTACAATGAGCAGTTCTTC
18,TRBJ1-3,many,TRBV9,TRBD1,CASSTGTGDSRVWNTIYF,TGTGCCAGCAGTACCGGGACAGGGGACAGCCGTGTGTGGAACACCATATATTTT
13,TRBJ1-2,many,TRBV19,NA,CASSIEGVSGYTF,TGTGCCAGTAGTATAGAGGGGGTCAGTGGCTACACCTTC
15,TRBJ1-1,NA,TRBV6-2/TRBV6-3,NA,CASSYDGLANTEAFF,TGTGCCAGCAGTTATGATGGTCTGGCGAACACTGAAGCTTTCTTT
15,TRBJ2-7,few,TRBV6-2/TRBV6-3,TRBD2,CASSISTSDSYEQYF,TGTGCCAGTAGTATCTCGACTAGCGACTCCTACGAGCAGTACTTC
14,TRBJ1-6,many,TRBV27,TRBD1,CASRPGTGYSPLHF,TGTGCCAGCAGACCCGGGACAGGGTATTCACCCCTCCACTTT